This T cell receptor (beta chain) emerged from a study of blood T cell repertoires in COVID-19. The wider study: Nucleic acid was either cDNA or gDNA, and it came from T cells, B-cell-depleted T cells, or PBMCs.

Authors' data handling: By means of reference gene primer amplification, nucleated cell counts were estimated. Profiled with immunoSEQ multiplex PCR; TCRdb holds only in-frame clones, not every one. V and J calls and clone size are copied from that table; D and trimming were computed from the DNA. There are nearly 200,000 clones in the sample; about 90% occur only once, and 0.7% to 0.95% lies in the top ten. The sequenced sample consisted of peripheral blood. The source is a woman in her 70s with acute or convalescent COVID-19.

This CDR3 reads CATSPRAGGSFYEQYF. CDR3 bases: TGTGCCACCAGTCCGAGGGCGGGGGGATCCTTCTACGAGCAGTACTTC. V and J are TRBV15 and TRBJ2-7, with TRBD2 matching over 8 bases. Trimming cost V 6 bases and J 3 bases; bases outside gene matches: 13. CDR1 is LNHNV and CDR2 is YYDKDF in the germline V gene (reference sequence). This CDR3 contains 16 residues.